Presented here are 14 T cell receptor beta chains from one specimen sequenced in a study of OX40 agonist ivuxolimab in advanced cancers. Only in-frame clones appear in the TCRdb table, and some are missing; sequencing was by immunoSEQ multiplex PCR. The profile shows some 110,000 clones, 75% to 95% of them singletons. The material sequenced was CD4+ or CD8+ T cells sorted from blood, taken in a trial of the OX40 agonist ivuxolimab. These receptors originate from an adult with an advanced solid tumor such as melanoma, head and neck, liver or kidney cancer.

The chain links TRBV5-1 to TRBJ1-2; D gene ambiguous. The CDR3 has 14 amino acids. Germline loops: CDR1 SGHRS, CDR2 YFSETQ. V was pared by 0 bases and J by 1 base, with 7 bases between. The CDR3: CASSLEGYNYGYTF. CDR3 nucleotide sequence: TGCGCCAGCAGCTTGGAGGGTTATAACTATGGCTACACCTTC.

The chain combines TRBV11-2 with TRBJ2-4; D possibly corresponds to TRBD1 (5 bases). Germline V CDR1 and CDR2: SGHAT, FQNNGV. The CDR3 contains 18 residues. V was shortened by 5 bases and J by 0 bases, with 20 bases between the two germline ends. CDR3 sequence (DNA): TGTGCCAGCAGCGGGGTTAGGTGGCAGGGCTTAGCCAAAAACATTCAGTACTTC. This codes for CASSGVRWQGLAKNIQYF. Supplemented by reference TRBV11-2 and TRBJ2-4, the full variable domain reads EAGVAQSPRYKIIEKRQSVAFWCNPISGHATLYWYQQILGQGPKLLIQFQNNGVVDDSQLPKDRFSAERLKGVDSTLKIQPAKLEDSAVYLCASSGVRWQGLAKNIQYFGAGTRLSVL.

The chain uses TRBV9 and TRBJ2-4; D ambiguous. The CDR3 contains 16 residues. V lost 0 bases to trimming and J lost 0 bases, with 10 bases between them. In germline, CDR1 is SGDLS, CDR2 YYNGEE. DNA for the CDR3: TGTGCCAGCAGCGTAGGGCCGGACCTAGCCAAAAACATTCAGTACTTC. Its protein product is CASSVGPDLAKNIQYF.

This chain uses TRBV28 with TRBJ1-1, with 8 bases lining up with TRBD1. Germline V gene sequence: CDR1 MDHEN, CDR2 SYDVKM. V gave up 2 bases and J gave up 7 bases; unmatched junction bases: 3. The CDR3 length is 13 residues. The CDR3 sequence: CASSLGQGFEAFF. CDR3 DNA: TGTGCCAGCAGTTTAGGACAGGGTTTTGAAGCTTTCTTT.

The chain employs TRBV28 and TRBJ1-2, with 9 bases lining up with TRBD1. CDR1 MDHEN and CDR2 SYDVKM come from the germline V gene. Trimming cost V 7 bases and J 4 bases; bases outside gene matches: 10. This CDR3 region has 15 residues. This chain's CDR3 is CASTEQGAGGYGYTF. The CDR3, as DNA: TGTGCCAGCACCGAACAGGGGGCGGGGGGCTATGGCTACACCTTC.

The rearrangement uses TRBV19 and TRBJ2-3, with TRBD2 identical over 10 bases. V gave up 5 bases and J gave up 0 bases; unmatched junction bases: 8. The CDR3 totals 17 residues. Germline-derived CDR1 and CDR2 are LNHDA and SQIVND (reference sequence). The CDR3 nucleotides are TGTGCCAGTAGTGGGGTTCTAGCGGGGGCTAGCACAGATACGCAGTATTTT. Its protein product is CASSGVLAGASTDTQYF.

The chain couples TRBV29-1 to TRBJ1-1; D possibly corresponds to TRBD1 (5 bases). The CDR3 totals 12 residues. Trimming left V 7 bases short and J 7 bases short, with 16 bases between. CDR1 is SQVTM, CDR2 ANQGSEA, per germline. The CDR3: CSAVRDPGEAFF. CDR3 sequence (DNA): TGCAGCGCCGTCCGGGACCCGGGTGAAGCTTTCTTT.

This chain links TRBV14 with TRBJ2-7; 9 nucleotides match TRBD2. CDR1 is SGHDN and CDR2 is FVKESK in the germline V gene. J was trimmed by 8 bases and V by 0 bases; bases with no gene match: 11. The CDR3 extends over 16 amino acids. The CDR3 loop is CASSQDPSGATTKQYF. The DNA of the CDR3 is TGTGCCAGCAGCCAAGATCCTAGCGGGGCAACTACAAAGCAGTACTTC.

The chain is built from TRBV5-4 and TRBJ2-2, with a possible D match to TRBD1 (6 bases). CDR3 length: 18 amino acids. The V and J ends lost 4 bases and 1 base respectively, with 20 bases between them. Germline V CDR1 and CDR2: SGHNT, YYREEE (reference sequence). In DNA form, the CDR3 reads TGTGCCAGCAGCATCCGGAGTGGGACGACAGGGAACACCGGGGAGCTGTTTTTT. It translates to CASSIRSGTTGNTGELFF.

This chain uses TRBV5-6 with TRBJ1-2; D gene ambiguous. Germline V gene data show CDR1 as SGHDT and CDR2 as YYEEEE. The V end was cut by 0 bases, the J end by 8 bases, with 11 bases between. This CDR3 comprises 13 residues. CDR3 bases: TGTGCCAGCAGCTTGGACGACTCGGGAGGCTACACCTTC. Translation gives CASSLDDSGGYTF.

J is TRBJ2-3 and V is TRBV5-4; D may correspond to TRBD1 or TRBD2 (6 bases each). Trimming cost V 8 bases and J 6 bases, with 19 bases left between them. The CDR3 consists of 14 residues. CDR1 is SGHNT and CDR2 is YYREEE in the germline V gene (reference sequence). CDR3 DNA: TGTGCCAGTGGAAGTGGGGGGCCGGTGGATACGCAGTATTTT. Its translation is CASGSGGPVDTQYF.

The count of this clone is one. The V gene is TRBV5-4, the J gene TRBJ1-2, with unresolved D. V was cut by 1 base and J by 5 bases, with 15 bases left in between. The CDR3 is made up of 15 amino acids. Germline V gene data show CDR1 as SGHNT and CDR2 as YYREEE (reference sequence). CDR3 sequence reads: CASSLPTTRLYGYTF. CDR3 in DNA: TGTGCCAGCAGCTTGCCTACAACCCGATTATATGGCTACACCTTC.

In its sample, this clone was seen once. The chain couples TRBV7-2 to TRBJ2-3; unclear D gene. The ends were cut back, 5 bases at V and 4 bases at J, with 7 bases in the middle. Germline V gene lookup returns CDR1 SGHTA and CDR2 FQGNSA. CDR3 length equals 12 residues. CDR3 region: CASSEQSDTQYF. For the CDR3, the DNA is TGTGCCAGCAGCGAGCAGTCAGATACGCAGTATTTT.

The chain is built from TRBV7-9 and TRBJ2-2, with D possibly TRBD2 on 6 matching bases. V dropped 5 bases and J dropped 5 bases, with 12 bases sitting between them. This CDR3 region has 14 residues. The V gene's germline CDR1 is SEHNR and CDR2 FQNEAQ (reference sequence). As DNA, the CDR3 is TGTGCCAGCAGCCGGGGGTCGGTGACCGGGGAGCTGTTTTTT. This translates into CASSRGSVTGELFF.